This T cell receptor (beta chain) was identified in a study of blood T cell repertoires in COVID-19. The overall study: Sites across the United States, Italy and Spain contributed samples from acute and convalescent COVID-19. PBMCs, B-cell-depleted T cells, or T cells were the source of the cDNA or gDNA that made up the material.

Source study methods: For nucleated cells, counts were estimated from reference gene primer amplification. The method was immunoSEQ multiplex PCR; TCRdb's version includes in-frame clones alone and lacks a portion of them. That table gives V, J and clone size, and the DNA gave D and trimming. The table has some 200,000 clones, nearly 90% seen once. The CDR3 runs 16 residues. V shed 4 bases and J shed 0 bases, with 13 bases lying between them. Germline CDR1 reads MDHEN; CDR2 reads SYDVKM. The gene calls are TRBV28 and TRBJ1-3; weak D call: TRBD1 (6 bases). The TCR comes from a man in his sixties with active or convalescent COVID-19. The sequenced sample consisted of peripheral blood. The CDR3 sequence is CASSYSGASSGNTIYF. The DNA for the CDR3 is TGTGCCAGCAGTTATTCAGGGGCTTCCTCTGGAAACACCATATATTTT.